This record looks at one T cell receptor beta chain sequence and its context. The antigen is undetermined. CD45RO-CCR7+CD27+CD95- characterized naive CD8+ T cells. Carrying UMI labels, the TRB cDNA libraries were prepared through 5' RACE. Using the 5' RACE reads, TCRdb records one entry per CDR3 protein without DNA. Listed are around 140,000 distinct CDR3 sequences; approximately 0.46% falls within the top ten. The sample is drawn from a study of CXCR3-negative and CXCR3-positive naive CD8 T cells. Study-level background: Each library gave roughly 1.4 +/- 0.3 million of approximately 150 million TRB reads.

Germline lookup yields CDR1 SQVTM and CDR2 ANQGSEA. The CDR3 is 15 amino acids. Whole-study results and caveats: The study found that naive CXCR3-negative and CXCR3-positive cells shared TRBV-TRBJ usage, while memory cells differed. High diversity, comparable across both naive subsets, contrasted with much lower diversity in memory CD8+ cells.

This clonotype originated in a human donor in good health. Some clones in this sample may be carry-over from other donors' samples. J is TRBJ2-5 and V is TRBV29-1; TCRdb indicates TRBD2, and absent DNA this call remains unverified. The sequenced sample consisted of naive CXCR3- CD8+ T cells from blood. Subset given: CD45RO-CCR7+CD27+CD95- naive CD8+ T cells lacking CXCR3 (TNR3-). CDR3 sequence reads: CSVESFLAGHETQYF.